Detailed here is one T cell receptor beta chain. Antigen unknown. Per the germline V gene, CDR1 is MNHNY and CDR2 is SVGAGI (reference sequence). The CDR3 consists of 13 residues. Deletions cut 3 bases from V and 6 bases from J, with 8 bases between. These data belong to a study of a mutant IDH1 vaccine in newly diagnosed glioma. Study-wide context: There were eight vaccinations for patients, given in weeks 1, 3, 5, 7, 11, 15, 19 and 23. Earlier care involved radiotherapy, temozolomide, or both, and the majority received both.

Time point in this sample: week 23, last vaccination. The content of each vaccine dose was 300 ug of mutant IDH1 20-mer peptide, and topical imiquimod accompanied it. Using immunoSEQ multiplex PCR, the repertoire was profiled, and TCRdb retains in-frame clones only, with some absent. In the table there are 35,000 to 50,000 clones, roughly 90% of which are singletons. The sequences come from PBMCs, collected from a glioma patient whose treatment included an IDH1 peptide vaccine. This sequence was found in a man aged 45-65 years with glioma. The V gene is TRBV6-6, the J gene TRBJ2-2; D is perhaps TRBD2 (5 bases). The CDR3 region is CASSYGGAGELFF. CDR3 nucleotides: TGTGCCAGCAGTTATGGAGGTGCCGGGGAGCTGTTTTTT.